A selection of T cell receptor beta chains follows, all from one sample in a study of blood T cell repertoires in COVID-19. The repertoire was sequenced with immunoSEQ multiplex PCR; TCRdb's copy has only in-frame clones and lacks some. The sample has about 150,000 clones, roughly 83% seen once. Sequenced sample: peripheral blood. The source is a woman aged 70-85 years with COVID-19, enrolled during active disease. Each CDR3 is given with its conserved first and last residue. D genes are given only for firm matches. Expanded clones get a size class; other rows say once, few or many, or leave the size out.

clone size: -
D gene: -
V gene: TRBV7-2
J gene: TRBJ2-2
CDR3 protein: CASSLVRANTGELFF
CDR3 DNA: TGTGCCAGCAGCTTAGTCAGGGCGAACACCGGGGAGCTGTTTTTT

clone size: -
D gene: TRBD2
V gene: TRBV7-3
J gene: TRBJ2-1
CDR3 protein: CASSGGGAEEQFF
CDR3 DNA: TGTGCCAGCAGTGGCGGGGGGGCGGAAGAGCAGTTCTTC

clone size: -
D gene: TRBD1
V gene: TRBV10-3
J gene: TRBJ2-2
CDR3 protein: CAITRTGVGELFF
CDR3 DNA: TGTGCCATCACCAGGACAGGGGTTGGGGAGCTGTTTTTT

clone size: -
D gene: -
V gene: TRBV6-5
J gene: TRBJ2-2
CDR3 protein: CASRSGDGTGELFF
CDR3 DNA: TGTGCCAGCAGGTCAGGGGATGGGACCGGGGAGCTGTTTTTT

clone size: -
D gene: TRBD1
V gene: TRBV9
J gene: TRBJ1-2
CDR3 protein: CASSGQGTLGYTF
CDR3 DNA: TGTGCCAGCAGCGGACAGGGTACTCTCGGCTACACCTTC

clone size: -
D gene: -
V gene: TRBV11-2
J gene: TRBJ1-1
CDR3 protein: CASSLVGGNTEAFF
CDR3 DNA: TGTGCCAGCAGCTTAGTGGGGGGGAACACTGAAGCTTTCTTT

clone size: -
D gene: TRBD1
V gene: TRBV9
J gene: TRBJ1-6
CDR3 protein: CASSVGAGGRDSPLHF
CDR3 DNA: TGTGCCAGCAGCGTAGGGGCAGGGGGCAGGGATTCACCCCTCCACTTT

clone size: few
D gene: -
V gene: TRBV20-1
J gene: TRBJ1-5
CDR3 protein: CSAREGEPQHF
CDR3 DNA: TGCAGTGCTAGAGAGGGAGAGCCCCAGCATTTT

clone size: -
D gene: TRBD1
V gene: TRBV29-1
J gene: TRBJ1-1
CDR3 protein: CSVGDRGAEAFF
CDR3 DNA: TGCAGCGTGGGGGACAGGGGAGCTGAAGCTTTCTTT

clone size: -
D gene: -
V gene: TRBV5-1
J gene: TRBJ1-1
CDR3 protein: CATRTDPNTEAFF
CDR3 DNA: TGCGCCACCCGGACAGACCCGAACACTGAAGCTTTCTTT

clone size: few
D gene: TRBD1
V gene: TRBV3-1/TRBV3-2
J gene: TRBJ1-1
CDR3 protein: CASSPRQGAEAFF
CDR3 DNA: TGTGCCAGCAGCCCAAGACAGGGGGCTGAAGCTTTCTTT

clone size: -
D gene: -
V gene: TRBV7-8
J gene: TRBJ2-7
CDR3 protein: CASSLAGAGEQYF
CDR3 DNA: TGTGCCAGCAGCTTAGCAGGAGCGGGCGAGCAGTACTTC

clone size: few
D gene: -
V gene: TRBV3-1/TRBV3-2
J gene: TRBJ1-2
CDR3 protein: CASNGGSGYTF
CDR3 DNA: TGTGCCAGCAATGGGGGCAGTGGCTACACCTTC

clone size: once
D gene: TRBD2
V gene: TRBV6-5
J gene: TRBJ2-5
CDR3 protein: CASRSGTSGKETQYF
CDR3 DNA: TGTGCCAGCAGGTCCGGGACTAGCGGGAAAGAGACCCAGTACTTC

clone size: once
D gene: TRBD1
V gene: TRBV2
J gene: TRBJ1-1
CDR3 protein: CASSAGTGGLGAFF
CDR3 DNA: TGTGCCAGCAGTGCCGGGACAGGGGGACTGGGAGCTTTCTTT

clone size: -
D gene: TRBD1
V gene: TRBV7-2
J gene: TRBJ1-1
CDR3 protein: CASSLGQGANTEAFF
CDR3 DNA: TGTGCCAGCAGCTTAGGGCAGGGGGCGAACACTGAAGCTTTCTTT

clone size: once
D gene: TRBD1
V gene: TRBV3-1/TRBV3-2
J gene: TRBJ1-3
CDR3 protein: CASSRTTGGGNTIYF
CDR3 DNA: TGTGCCAGCAGCCGGACGACAGGGGGCGGAAACACCATATATTTT

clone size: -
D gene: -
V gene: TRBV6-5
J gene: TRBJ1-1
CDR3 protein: CASSFAPQGTTEAFF
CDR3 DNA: TGTGCCAGCAGCTTTGCCCCTCAGGGGACCACTGAAGCTTTCTTT

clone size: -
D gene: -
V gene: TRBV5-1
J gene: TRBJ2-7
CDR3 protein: CASRNTGSLPYEQYF
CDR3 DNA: TGCGCCAGCAGGAATACAGGATCCCTTCCCTACGAGCAGTACTTC

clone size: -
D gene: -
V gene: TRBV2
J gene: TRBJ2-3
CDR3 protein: CASSYDTYTDTQYF
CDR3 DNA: TGTGCCAGCAGTTACGACACCTACACAGATACGCAGTATTTT

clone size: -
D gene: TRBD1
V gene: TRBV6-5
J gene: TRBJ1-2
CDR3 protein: CASSPWGQASYGYTF
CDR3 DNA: TGTGCCAGCAGTCCGTGGGGACAGGCTAGCTATGGCTACACCTTC

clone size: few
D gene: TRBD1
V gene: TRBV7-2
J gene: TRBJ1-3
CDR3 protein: CASSFPPDRGGNTIYF
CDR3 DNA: TGTGCCAGCAGCTTCCCTCCCGACAGGGGTGGAAACACCATATATTTT

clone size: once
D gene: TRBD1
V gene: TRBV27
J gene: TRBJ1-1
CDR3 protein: CASSHWGQVNTEAFF
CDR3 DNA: TGTGCCAGCAGTCACTGGGGACAGGTCAACACTGAAGCTTTCTTT

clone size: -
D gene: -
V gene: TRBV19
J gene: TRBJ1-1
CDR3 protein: CASSRRGNTEAFF
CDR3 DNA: TGTGCCAGTAGCCGCAGGGGCAACACTGAAGCTTTCTTT

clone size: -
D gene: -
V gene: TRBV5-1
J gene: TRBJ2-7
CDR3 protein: CASSLGGLYEQYF
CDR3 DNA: TGCGCCAGCAGCTTGGGGGGGCTCTACGAGCAGTACTTC

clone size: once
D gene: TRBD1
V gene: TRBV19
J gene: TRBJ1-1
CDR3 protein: CASSDTTGWWTEAFF
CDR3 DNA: TGTGCCAGTTCAGATACGACAGGGTGGTGGACTGAAGCTTTCTTT

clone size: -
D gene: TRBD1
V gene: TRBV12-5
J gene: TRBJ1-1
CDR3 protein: CASGLTLRGYRGRYTEAFF
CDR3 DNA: TGTGCTAGTGGTTTGACTCTCCGTGGGTACAGGGGGCGGTACACTGAAGCTTTCTTT

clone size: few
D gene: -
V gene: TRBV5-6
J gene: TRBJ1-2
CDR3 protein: CASSPQGYGYTF
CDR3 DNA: TGTGCCAGCAGCCCTCAGGGATATGGCTACACCTTC

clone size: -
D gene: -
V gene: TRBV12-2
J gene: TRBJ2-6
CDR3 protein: CASRRDAIHTKSGNVLTF
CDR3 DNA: TGTGCAAGTCGCAGAGATGCGATCCACACAAAGTCGGGCAACGTCCTGACTTTC

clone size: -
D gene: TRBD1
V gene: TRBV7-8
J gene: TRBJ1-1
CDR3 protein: CASSQPRTGVVDGLEGRNTEAFF
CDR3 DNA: TGTGCCAGCAGCCAACCCCGGACAGGGGTCGTGGATGGTCTCGAGGGCCGGAACACTGAAGCTTTCTTT

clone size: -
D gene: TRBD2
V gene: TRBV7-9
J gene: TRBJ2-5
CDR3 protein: CASSRGGPQETQYF
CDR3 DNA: TGTGCCAGCAGCCGCGGGGGGCCCCAGGAGACCCAGTACTTC

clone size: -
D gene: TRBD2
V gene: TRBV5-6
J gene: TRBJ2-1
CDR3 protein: CASSLTAGESNEQFF
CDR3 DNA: TGTGCCAGCAGCTTAACAGCGGGGGAAAGCAATGAGCAGTTCTTC

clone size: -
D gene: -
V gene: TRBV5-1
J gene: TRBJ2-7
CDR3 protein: CASSLAVQREQYF
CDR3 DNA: TGCGCCAGCAGCTTGGCCGTCCAGCGGGAGCAGTACTTC

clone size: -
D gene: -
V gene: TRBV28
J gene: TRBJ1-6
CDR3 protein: CASSPTGSYNSPLHF
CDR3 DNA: TGTGCCAGCAGTCCTACAGGGTCCTATAATTCACCCCTCCACTTT

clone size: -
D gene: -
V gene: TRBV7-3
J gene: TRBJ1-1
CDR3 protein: CASSLFGTLNTEAFF
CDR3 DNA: TGTGCCAGCAGCTTATTCGGGACTTTGAACACTGAAGCTTTCTTT

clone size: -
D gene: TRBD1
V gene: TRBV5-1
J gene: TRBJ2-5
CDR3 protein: CASGTGGRAQETQYF
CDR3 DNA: TGCGCCAGCGGGACAGGGGGAAGAGCCCAAGAGACCCAGTACTTC